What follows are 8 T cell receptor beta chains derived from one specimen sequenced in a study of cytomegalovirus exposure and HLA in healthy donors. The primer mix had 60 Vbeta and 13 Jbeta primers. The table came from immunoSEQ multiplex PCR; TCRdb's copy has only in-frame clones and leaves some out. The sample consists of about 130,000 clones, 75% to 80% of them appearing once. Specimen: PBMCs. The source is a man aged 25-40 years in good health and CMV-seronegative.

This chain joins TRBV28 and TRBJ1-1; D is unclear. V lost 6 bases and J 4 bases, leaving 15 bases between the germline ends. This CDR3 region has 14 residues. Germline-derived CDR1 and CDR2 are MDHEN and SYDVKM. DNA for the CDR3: TGTGCCAGCAGCCTCGTGAATTCAGGCACTGAAGCTTTCTTT. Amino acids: CASSLVNSGTEAFF.

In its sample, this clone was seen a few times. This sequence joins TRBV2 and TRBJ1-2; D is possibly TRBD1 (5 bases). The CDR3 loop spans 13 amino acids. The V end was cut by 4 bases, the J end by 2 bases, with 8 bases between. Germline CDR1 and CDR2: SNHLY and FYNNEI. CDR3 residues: CASSGQLNYGYTF. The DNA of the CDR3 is TGTGCCAGCAGTGGACAGTTAAACTATGGCTACACCTTC.

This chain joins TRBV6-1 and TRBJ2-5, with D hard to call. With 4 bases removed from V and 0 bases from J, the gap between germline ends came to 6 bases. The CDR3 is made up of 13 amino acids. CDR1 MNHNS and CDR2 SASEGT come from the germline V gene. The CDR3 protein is CASSGGYQETQYF. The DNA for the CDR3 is TGTGCCAGCAGTGGCGGATACCAAGAGACCCAGTACTTC.

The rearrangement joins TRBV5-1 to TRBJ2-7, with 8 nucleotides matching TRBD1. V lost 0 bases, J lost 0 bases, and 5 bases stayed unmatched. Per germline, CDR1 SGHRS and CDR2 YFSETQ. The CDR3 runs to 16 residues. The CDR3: CASSLDWTGSSYEQYF. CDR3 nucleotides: TGCGCCAGCAGCTTGGACTGGACAGGGAGCTCCTACGAGCAGTACTTC.

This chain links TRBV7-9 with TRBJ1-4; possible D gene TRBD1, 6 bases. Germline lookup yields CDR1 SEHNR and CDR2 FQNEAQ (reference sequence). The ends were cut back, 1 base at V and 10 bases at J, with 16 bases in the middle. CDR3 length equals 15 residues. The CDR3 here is CASSLVLDSTTKLFF. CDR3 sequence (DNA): TGTGCCAGCAGCTTAGTCTTGGACAGTACGACAAAACTGTTTTTT.

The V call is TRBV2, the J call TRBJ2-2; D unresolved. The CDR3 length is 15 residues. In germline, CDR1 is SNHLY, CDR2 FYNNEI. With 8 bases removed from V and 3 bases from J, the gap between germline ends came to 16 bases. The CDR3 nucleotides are TGTGCCAGCGTTAGAGGTTCCATGGACACCGGGGAGCTGTTTTTT. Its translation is CASVRGSMDTGELFF. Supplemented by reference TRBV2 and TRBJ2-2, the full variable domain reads EPEVTQTPSHQVTQMGQEVILRCVPISNHLYFYWYRQILGQKVEFLVSFYNNEISEKSEIFDDQFSVERPDGSNFTLKIRSTKLEDSAMYFCASVRGSMDTGELFFGEGSRLTVL.

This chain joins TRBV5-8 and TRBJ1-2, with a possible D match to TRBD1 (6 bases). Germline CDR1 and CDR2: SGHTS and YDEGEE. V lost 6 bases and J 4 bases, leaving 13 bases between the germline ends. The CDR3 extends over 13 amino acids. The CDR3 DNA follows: TGTGCCAGCACCCCTACAGGGTTCTATGGCTACACCTTC. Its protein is CASTPTGFYGYTF.

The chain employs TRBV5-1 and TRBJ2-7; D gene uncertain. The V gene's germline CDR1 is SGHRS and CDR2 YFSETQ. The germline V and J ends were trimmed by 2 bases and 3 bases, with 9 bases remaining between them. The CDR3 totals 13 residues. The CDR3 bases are TGCGCCAGCAGCTTACAACAGTACTACGAGCAGTACTTC. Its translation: CASSLQQYYEQYF.